These 14 T cell receptor beta chains were sequenced from one sample in a study of control samples from healthy donors and cancer patients. Sequenced by immunoSEQ multiplex PCR; TCRdb stores in-frame clones only, minus some. The sample carries around 130,000 clones, roughly 90% recorded once. Sequencing input: blood. The receptor source for this set is a man aged 50 to 60 in good health.

V and J are TRBV19 and TRBJ2-1; 12 bases are a match to TRBD1. This CDR3 spans 15 amino acids. Germline CDR1 reads LNHDA; CDR2 reads SQIVND (reference sequence). J was trimmed by 9 bases and V by 5 bases; bases with no gene match: 8. CDR3 DNA sequence: TGTGCCAGTAGTCCGGGACAGGGGGCGAGTATTGAGCAGTTCTTC. Encoded protein: CASSPGQGASIEQFF.

The V call is TRBV6-6, the J call TRBJ2-6, with D possibly matching TRBD2 (6 bases). The CDR3 length is 16 residues. Trimming pared 0 bases from V and 4 bases from J, leaving 10 bases between. Per germline, CDR1 MNHNY and CDR2 SVGAGI (reference sequence). The CDR3 DNA reads TGTGCCAGCAGTTACTCCTCGGGGGACGGGGCCAACGTCCTGACTTTC. It specifies CASSYSSGDGANVLTF.

The chain employs TRBV2 and TRBJ2-3; no firm D call. This CDR3 is 12 amino acids long. V shed 4 bases and J shed 1 base, with 3 bases lying between them. The germline CDR1 and CDR2 sequences are SNHLY and FYNNEI. The CDR3 DNA reads TGTGCCAGCAGTGCCCGCACAGATACGCAGTATTTT. It specifies CASSARTDTQYF. The full variable domain, with the rest looked up from reference TRBV2 and TRBJ2-3, is EPEVTQTPSHQVTQMGQEVILRCVPISNHLYFYWYRQILGQKVEFLVSFYNNEISEKSEIFDDQFSVERPDGSNFTLKIRSTKLEDSAMYFCASSARTDTQYFGPGTRLTVL.

This chain connects TRBV7-2 to TRBJ1-2; unclear D gene. This CDR3 region has 14 residues. Trimming pared 1 base from V and 0 bases from J, leaving 6 bases between. Germline assignment: CDR1 SGHTA and CDR2 FQGNSA. CDR3 residues: CASSLGPANYGYTF. The CDR3 DNA is TGTGCCAGCAGCTTAGGTCCCGCTAACTATGGCTACACCTTC.

The V and J genes are TRBV2 and TRBJ1-1, with 7 bases aligning to TRBD1. The CDR3 runs to 13 residues. The V and J ends lost 5 bases and 5 bases, in that order; junction bases with no gene match: 5. Looked up from germline, CDR1 is SNHLY and CDR2 is FYNNEI. CDR3 residues: CASSLLQGTEAFF. The CDR3 DNA sequence: TGTGCCAGCAGTCTATTACAGGGGACTGAAGCTTTCTTT.

The CDR3 spells CASRLTGGGSNQPQHF. The DNA of the CDR3 is TGTGCCAGCAGATTAACAGGGGGGGGGAGCAATCAGCCCCAGCATTTT. The chain links TRBV27 to TRBJ1-5; 8 bases match TRBD1. Trimming at V came to 6 bases and at J to 1 base, leaving 8 bases not matched to a gene. CDR3 length: 16 amino acids. CDR1 MNHEY and CDR2 SMNVEV come from the germline V gene (reference sequence).

The rearrangement uses TRBV24-1 and TRBJ2-5, with TRBD1 matching 9 bases. Germline V gene data show CDR1 as KGHDR and CDR2 as SFDVKD. The ends lost 3 bases at V and 2 bases at J; junction bases unmatched: 3. This CDR3 comprises 15 residues. The DNA of the CDR3 is TGTGCCACCAGTGATCCCGGACAGGGGCAAGAGACCCAGTACTTC. Protein product: CATSDPGQGQETQYF.

The V call is TRBV3-1 (or the pseudogene TRBV3-2), the J call TRBJ2-3; 9 bases line up with TRBD2. Germline loops: CDR1 LGHDT, CDR2 YNNKEL (reference sequence). The trim removed 4 bases at V and 1 base at J, leaving 6 bases unmatched. The CDR3 is 16 residues long. CDR3 loop: CASSLRGGGGTDTQYF. For the CDR3, the DNA is TGTGCCAGCAGCCTGCGGGGGGGCGGGGGCACAGATACGCAGTATTTT.

The chain carries TRBV6-5 and TRBJ1-6; 7 bases map to TRBD1. CDR3 size: 15 residues. The J segment lost 7 bases and the V segment lost 6 bases, leaving 9 bases of the junction unmatched. Germline V gene lookup returns CDR1 MNHEY and CDR2 SVGAGI. CDR3 coding DNA: TGTGCCAGCAGGGCGGAGTCAGGGGGAAATTCACCCCTCCACTTT. This sequence encodes CASRAESGGNSPLHF.

The CDR3, as DNA: TGTGCCAGCAGCCAACCGGGCTCTTGGGAGACCCAGTACTTC. Translating gives CASSQPGSWETQYF. The rearrangement uses TRBV7-2 and TRBJ2-5, with D hard to call. Trimming took 5 bases from V and 5 from J, leaving 15 bases between them. This CDR3 comprises 14 residues. The germline V gene encodes CDR1 SGHTA and CDR2 FQGNSA.

The chain links TRBV19 to TRBJ2-7; the match to TRBD1 covers 10 bases. The junction had 7 bases not matched to a gene; V was cut back by 4 bases and J by 7 bases. CDR1 LNHDA and CDR2 SQIVND come from the germline V gene (reference sequence). This CDR3 spans 14 amino acids. CDR3 nucleotides: TGTGCCAGTAGTACCCCGGGACAGGGGTTTGAGCAGTACTTC. The encoded protein is CASSTPGQGFEQYF.

The V and J genes are TRBV19 and TRBJ2-5, with 7 nucleotides matching TRBD2. This CDR3 is built from 13 residues. The V and J ends lost 5 bases and 5 bases, in that order; junction bases with no gene match: 5. Per the germline V gene, CDR1 is LNHDA and CDR2 is SQIVND (reference sequence). DNA of the CDR3: TGTGCCAGTAGTTATGAGGGAGGGGAGACCCAGTACTTC. Protein: CASSYEGGETQYF.

CDR3 amino acids: CARQHRGRLTNYGYTF. DNA of the CDR3: TGTGCCCGTCAACACAGGGGGCGATTAACTAACTATGGCTACACCTTC. The gene calls are TRBV30 and TRBJ1-2; 9 nucleotides line up with TRBD1. V lost 8 bases and J lost 0; bases outside the gene matches: 13. This CDR3 region has 16 residues. Germline V lookup: CDR1 GTSNPN, CDR2 SVGIG (reference sequence). The full variable domain, rest sourced from reference TRBV30 and TRBJ1-2, is SQTIHQWPATLVQPVGSPLSLECTVEGTSNPNLYWYRQAAGRGLQLLFYSVGIGQISSEVPQNLSASRPQDRQFILSSKKLLLSDSGFYLCARQHRGRLTNYGYTFGSGTRLTVV.

V and J are TRBV5-6 and TRBJ2-2; D is tentatively TRBD1 or TRBD2 (6 bases each). Germline CDR1 is SGHDT and CDR2 is YYEEEE. The CDR3 contains 19 residues. Trimming cost V 0 bases and J 5 bases, with 23 bases left between them. CDR3 sequence: CASSLEIFDTGRLTGELFF. The CDR3 nucleotides are TGTGCCAGCAGCTTGGAGATATTTGACACAGGGAGGTTGACCGGGGAGCTGTTTTTT.